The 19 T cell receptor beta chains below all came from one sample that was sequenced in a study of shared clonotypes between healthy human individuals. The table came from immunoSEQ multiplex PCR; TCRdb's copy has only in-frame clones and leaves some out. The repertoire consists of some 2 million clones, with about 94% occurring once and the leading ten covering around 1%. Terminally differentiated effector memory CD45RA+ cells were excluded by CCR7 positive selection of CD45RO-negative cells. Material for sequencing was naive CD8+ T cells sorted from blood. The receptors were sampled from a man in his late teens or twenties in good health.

Here the CDR3 reads CASSRDGGQPQHF. The CDR3 region has the DNA TGTGCCAGCAGCCGAGACGGGGGGCAGCCCCAGCATTTT. The chain joins TRBV5-8 to TRBJ1-5, with D possibly TRBD1 on 5 matching bases. Germline-derived CDR1 and CDR2 are SGHTS and YDEGEE. V lost 4 bases, J lost 7 bases, and 12 bases lay in between. The CDR3 loop spans 13 amino acids.

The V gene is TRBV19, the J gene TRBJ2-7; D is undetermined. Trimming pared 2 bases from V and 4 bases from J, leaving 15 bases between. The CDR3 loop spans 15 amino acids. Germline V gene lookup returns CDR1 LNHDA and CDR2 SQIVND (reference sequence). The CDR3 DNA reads TGTGCCAGTAGTATAATGGGGTACGGGTCTTACGAGCAGTACTTC. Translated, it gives CASSIMGYGSYEQYF. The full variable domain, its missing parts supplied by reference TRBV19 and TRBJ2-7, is DGGITQSPKYLFRKEGQNVTLSCEQNLNHDAMYWYRQDPGQGLRLIYYSQIVNDFQKGDIAEGYSVSREKKESFPLTVTSAQKNPTAFYLCASSIMGYGSYEQYFGPGTRLTVT.

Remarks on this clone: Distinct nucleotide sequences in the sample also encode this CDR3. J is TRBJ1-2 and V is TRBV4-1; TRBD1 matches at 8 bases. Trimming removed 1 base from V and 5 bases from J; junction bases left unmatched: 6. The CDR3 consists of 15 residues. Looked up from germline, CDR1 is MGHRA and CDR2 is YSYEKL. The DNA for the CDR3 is TGCGCCAGCAGCCAAGGTCAGGGGGCGAATTATGGCTACACCTTC. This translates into CASSQGQGANYGYTF.

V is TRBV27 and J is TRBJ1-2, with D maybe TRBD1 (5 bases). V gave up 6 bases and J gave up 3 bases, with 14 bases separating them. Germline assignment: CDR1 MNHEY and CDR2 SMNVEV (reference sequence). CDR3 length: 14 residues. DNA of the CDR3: TGTGCCAGCAGGCAGGAGGGGTTCGACTATGGCTACACCTTC. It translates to CASRQEGFDYGYTF.

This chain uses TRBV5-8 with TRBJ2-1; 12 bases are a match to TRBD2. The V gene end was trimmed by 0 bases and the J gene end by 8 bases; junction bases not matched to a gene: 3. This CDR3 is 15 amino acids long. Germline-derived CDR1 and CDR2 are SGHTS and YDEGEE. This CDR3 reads CASSLGTSGNDEQFF. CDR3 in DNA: TGTGCCAGCAGCTTGGGGACTAGCGGGAACGATGAGCAGTTCTTC.

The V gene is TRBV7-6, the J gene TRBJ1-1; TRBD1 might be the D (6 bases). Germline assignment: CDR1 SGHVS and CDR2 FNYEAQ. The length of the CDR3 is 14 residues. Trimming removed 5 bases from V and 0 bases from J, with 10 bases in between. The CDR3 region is CASSPGGLNTEAFF. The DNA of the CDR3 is TGTGCCAGCAGCCCCGGGGGGCTGAACACTGAAGCTTTCTTT.

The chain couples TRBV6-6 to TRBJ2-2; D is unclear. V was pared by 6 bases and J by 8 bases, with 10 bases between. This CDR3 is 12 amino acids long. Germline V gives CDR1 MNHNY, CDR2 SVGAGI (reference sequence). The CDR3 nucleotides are TGTGCCAGCAGCCCTCCTTCTGGGGAGCTGTTTTTT. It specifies CASSPPSGELFF.

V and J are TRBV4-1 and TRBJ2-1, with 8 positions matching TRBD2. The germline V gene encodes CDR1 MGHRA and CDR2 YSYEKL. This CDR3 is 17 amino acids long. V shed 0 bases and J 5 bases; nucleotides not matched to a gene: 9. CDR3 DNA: TGCGCCAGCAGCCAAGAGGGGGCCGGCGGGGGGAACAATGAGCAGTTCTTC. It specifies CASSQEGAGGGNNEQFF.

In DNA, the CDR3 is TGTGCCAGCAGTCGTCCCGGGACAGGGAAAGGTAACACCGGGGAGCTGTTTTTT. Translation gives CASSRPGTGKGNTGELFF. The gene calls are TRBV2 and TRBJ2-2, with 9 bases that match TRBD1. The CDR3 runs to 18 residues. Per the germline V gene, CDR1 is SNHLY and CDR2 is FYNNEI. The V gene end was trimmed by 5 bases and the J gene end by 2 bases; junction bases not matched to a gene: 12.

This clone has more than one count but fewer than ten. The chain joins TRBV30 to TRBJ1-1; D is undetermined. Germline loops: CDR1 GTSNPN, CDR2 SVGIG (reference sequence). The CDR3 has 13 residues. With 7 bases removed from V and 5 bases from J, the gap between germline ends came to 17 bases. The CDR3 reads CASSVWDRTEAFF. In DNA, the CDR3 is TGTGCCTCGTCTGTTTGGGATCGGACTGAAGCTTTCTTT.

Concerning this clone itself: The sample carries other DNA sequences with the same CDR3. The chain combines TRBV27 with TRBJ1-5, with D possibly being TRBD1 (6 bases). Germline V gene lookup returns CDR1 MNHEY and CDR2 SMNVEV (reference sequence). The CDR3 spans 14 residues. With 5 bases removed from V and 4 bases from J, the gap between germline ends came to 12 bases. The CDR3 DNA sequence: TGTGCCAGCAGTCCCAGGGGCGGTAATCAGCCCCAGCATTTT. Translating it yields CASSPRGGNQPQHF.

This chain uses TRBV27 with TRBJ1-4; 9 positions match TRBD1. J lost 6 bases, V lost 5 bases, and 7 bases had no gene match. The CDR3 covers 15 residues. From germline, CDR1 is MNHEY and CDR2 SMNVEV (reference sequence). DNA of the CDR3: TGTGCCAGCAGTCCGGGGACAGGGTCGCATGAAAAACTGTTTTTT. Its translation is CASSPGTGSHEKLFF.

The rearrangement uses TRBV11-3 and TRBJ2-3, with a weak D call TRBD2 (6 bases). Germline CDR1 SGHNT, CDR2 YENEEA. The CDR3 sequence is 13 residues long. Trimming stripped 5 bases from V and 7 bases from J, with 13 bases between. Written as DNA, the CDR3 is TGTGCCAGCAGCCTATCCAGGGACTATACGCAGTATTTT. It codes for CASSLSRDYTQYF.

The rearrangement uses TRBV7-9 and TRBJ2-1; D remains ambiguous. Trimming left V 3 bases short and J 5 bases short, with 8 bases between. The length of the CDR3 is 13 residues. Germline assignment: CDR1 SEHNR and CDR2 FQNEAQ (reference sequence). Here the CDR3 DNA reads TGTGCCAGCAGCTTGTTTGCAGACAATGAGCAGTTCTTC. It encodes CASSLFADNEQFF.

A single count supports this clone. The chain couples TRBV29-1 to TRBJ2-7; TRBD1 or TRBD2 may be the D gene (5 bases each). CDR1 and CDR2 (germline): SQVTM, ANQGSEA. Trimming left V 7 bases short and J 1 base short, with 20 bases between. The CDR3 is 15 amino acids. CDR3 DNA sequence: TGCAGCGGTTACCGCCCAGGGACCTGTTCCTACGAGCAGTACTTC. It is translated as CSGYRPGTCSYEQYF.

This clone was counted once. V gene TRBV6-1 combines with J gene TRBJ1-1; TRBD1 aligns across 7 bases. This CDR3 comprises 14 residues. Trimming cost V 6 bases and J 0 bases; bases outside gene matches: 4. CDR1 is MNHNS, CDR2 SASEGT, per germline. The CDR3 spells CASSYRGMNTEAFF. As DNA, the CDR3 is TGTGCCAGCAGCTACAGGGGCATGAACACTGAAGCTTTCTTT.

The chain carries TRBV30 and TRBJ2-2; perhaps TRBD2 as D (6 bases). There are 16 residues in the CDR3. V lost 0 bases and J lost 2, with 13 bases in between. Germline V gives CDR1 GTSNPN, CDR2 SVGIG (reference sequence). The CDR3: CAWSVRVGTNTGELFF. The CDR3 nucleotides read TGTGCCTGGAGTGTAAGGGTGGGGACTAACACCGGGGAGCTGTTTTTT.

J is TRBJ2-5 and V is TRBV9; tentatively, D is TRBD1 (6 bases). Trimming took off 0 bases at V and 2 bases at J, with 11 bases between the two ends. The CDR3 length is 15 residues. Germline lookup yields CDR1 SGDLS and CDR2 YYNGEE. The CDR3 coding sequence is TGTGCCAGCAGCGTAGAAGGGGGTTGGCAAGAGACCCAGTACTTC. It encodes CASSVEGGWQETQYF.

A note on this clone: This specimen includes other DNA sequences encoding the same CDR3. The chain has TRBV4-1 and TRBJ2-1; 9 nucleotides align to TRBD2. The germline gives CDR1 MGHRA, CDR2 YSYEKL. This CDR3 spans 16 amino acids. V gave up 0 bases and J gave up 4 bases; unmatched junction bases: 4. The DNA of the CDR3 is TGCGCCAGCAGCCAAGAGGGGACTAGCCCATACAATGAGCAGTTCTTC. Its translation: CASSQEGTSPYNEQFF.